This T cell receptor (beta chain) was sequenced in a study of HIV-infected children after antiretroviral therapy interruption. Study background: Interruption-arm sampling covered weeks 0, 12, interruption end (24 or 48), and about 3 years post-study. Weeks 0, 48 and 150 were sampled under continuous treatment. Study-level results: By the end of treatment interruption, naive CD4+ clonality (Gini) increased.

Treatment reported: PENTA 11 planned treatment interruption arm or continuous ART arm. From thawed PBMCs, naive CD4+ CD45RA+ CD45RO- T cells were sorted. The CDR3 spans 15 residues. V was clipped by 3 bases and J by 4 bases; unmatched bases: 6. Germline values: CDR1 LGHDT, CDR2 YNNKEL (reference sequence). Ten or more counts support this clonotype. Antigen: not known. RNA-based 3' RACE libraries used unique molecular identifiers. One entry per CDR3 protein, called by TCRdb with MiXCR from the 3' RACE reads. The profile shows some 51,000 distinct CDR3 sequences, 4.3% of them singletons. This rearrangement joins TRBV3-1 to TRBJ2-3; TRBD2 agrees at 8 bases. Sequences were derived from CD45RA+ CD4+ T cells from PBMCs, pooled from several time points, sampled from a donor given antiretroviral therapy, either interrupted or continuous. Subset specified: naive CD4+ CD45RA+ CD45RO- T cells. The TCR sequence derives from a pool of human donors with HIV. The CDR3, as DNA: TGTGCCAGCAGCCAGGCCGGGGGGGCTTCAGATACGCAGTATTTT. This gives the protein CASSQAGGASDTQYF.